This T cell receptor beta chain was identified during a study of blood T cell repertoires in COVID-19. Study in general: Some COVID-19 samples were acute and others convalescent; all came from the United States, Italy and Spain. T cells, B-cell-depleted T cells, or PBMCs provided the cDNA or gDNA that served as material.

CDR3 size: 15 residues. Germline loops: CDR1 SSHAT, CDR2 FNYEAQ (reference sequence). Per the authors' pipeline: Reference gene primers were amplified, and this amplification served to estimate nucleated cell counts. Libraries were prepared by immunoSEQ multiplex PCR; TCRdb keeps only in-frame clonotypes and omits some of them. That table gives V, J and clone size, and the DNA gave D and trimming. The sample contains approximately 250,000 clones, 75% to 85% of which appear only once. In its sample, this clone was seen once. A read error may produce the germline difference seen at one junction end. The chain couples TRBV7-7 to TRBJ2-2, with 11 bases that match TRBD1. Sequencing was done on a sample of peripheral blood. The receptor comes from a human donor in a cohort sampled during active COVID-19. CDR3 protein: CASSYGTGGTGELFF. The CDR3 DNA sequence: TGTGCTAGCAGTTACGGGACAGGGGGCACCGGGGAGCTGTTTTTT. The whole variable domain, remainder taken from reference TRBV7-7 and TRBJ2-2, is GAGVSQSPRYKVTKRGQDVTLRCDPISSHATLYWYQQALGQGPEFLTYFNYEAQPDKSGLPSDRFSAERPEGSISTLTIQRTEQRDSAMYRCASSYGTGGTGELFFGEGSRLTVL.